This T cell receptor beta chain is drawn from a study of cytomegalovirus exposure and HLA in healthy donors. Study results and caveats: Among the CMV-associated chains, three were confirmed in vitro as specific for CMV antigens. The tendency of first-cohort TCR clusters to co-occur in the approximately 110 validation repertoires was the finding of a later analysis. Most TCR sequences were seen very rarely across donors, but some public TCRs occurred in many. The investigators catalogued under 200 TCR beta chains as cytomegalovirus-associated.

The data were produced by immunoSEQ multiplex PCR, yet TCRdb's version contains in-frame clones alone and is incomplete. The sample carries tens of thousands of clones, 94% recorded once. Of note for this clone: The antigen is unknown.

Material: PBMCs. The sequence was obtained from a woman aged 18-29 years in good health and CMV-seropositive.

CDR3: CASSQEFTDRPEAFF. The DNA of the CDR3 is TGCGCCAGCAGCCAAGAATTTACGGACAGGCCCGAAGCTTTCTTT. The J gene is TRBJ1-1, the V gene TRBV4-1, with 7 bases aligning to TRBD1. The V segment lost 0 bases and the J segment 8 bases; nucleotides outside the gene matches: 9. The CDR3 consists of 15 residues. Germline V gives CDR1 MGHRA, CDR2 YSYEKL.